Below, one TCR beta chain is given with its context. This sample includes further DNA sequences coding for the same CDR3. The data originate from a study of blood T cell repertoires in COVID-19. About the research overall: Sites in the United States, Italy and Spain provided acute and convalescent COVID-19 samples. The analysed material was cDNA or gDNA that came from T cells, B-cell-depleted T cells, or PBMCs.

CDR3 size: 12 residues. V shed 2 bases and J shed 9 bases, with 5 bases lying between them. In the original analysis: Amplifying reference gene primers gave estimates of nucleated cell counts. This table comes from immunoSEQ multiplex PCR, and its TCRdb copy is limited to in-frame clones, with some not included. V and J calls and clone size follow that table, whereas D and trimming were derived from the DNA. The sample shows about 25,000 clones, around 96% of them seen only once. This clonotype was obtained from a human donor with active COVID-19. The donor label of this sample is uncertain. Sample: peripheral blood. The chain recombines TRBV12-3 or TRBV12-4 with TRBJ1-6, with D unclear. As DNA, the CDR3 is TGTGCCAGCAGTTTAACAGTTTCACCCCTCCACTTT. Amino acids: CASSLTVSPLHF.